The entry below gives a single T cell receptor (beta chain) sequence along with its context. This sample is part of a study of shared clonotypes between healthy human individuals. V dropped 1 base and J dropped 0; count of bases not matched to a gene: 2. The CDR3 covers 15 residues. CDR1 MGHRA and CDR2 YSYEKL come from the germline V gene. Clones were read by immunoSEQ multiplex PCR, and TCRdb kept only the in-frame ones, dropping some. The sample has about 600,000 clones; about 97% are singletons. This rearrangement joins TRBV4-1 to TRBJ1-2, with 7 nucleotides matching TRBD1. The specimen sequenced was naive CD4+ T cells sorted from blood. Subset indicated: CD45RA+ positively selected. The clonotype was recovered from a woman younger than 45 in good health. Here the CDR3 reads CASSQGQGTNYGYTF. The CDR3 DNA follows: TGCGCCAGCAGCCAAGGACAGGGAACTAACTATGGCTACACCTTC.